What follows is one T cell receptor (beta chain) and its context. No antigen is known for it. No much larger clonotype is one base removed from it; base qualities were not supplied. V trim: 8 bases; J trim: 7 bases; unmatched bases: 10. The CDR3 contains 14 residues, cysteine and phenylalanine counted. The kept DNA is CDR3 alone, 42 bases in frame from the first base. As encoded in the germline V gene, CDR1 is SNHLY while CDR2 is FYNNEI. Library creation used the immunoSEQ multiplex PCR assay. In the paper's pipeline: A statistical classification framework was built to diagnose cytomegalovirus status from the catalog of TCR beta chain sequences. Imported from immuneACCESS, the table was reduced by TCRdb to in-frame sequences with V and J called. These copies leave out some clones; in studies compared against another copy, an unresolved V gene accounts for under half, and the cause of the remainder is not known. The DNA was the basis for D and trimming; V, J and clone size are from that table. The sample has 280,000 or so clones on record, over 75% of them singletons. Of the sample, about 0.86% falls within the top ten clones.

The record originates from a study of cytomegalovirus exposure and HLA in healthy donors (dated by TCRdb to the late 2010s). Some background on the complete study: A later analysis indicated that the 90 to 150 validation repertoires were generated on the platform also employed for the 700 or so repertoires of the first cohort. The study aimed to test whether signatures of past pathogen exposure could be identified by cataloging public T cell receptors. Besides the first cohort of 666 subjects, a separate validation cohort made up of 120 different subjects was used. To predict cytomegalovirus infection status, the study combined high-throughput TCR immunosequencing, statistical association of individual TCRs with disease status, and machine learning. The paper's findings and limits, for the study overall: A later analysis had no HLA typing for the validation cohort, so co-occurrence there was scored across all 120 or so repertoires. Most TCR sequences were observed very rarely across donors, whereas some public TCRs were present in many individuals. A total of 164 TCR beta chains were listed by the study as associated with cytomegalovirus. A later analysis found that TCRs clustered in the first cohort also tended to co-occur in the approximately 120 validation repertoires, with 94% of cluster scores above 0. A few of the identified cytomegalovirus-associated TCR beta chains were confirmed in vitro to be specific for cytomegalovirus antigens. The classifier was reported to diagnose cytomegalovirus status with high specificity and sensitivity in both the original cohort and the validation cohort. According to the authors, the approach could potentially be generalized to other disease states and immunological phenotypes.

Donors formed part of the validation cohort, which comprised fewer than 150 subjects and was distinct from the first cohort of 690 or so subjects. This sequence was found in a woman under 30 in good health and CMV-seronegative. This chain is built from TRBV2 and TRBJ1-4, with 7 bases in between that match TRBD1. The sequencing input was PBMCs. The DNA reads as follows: TGTGCCAGCCTTGAACAGGGGTTCGCTGAAAAACTGTTTTTT. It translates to CASLEQGFAEKLFF.